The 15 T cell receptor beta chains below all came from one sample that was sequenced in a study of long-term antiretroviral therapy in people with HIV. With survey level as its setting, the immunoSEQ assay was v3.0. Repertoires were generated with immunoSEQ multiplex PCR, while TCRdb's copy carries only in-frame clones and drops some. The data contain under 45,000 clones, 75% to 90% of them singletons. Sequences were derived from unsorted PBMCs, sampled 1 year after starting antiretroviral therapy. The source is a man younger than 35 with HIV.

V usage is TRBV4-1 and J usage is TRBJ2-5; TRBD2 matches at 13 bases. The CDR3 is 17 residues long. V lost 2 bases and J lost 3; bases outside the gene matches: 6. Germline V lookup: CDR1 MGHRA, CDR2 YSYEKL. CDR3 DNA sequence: TGCGCCAGCAGCCAATACCAACTAGCGGGAGGGGAAGAGACCCAGTACTTC. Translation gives CASSQYQLAGGEETQYF.

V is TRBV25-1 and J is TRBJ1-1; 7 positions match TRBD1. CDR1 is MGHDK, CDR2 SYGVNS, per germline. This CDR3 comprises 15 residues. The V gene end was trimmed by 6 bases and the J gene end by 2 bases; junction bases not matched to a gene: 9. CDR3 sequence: CASSYRDRVNTEAFF. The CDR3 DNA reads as TGTGCCAGCAGCTACCGGGACAGAGTAAACACTGAAGCTTTCTTT.

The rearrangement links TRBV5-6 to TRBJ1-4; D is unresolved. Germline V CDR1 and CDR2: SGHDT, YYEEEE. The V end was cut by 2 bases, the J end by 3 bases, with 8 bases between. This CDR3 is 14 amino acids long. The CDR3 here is CASSFAGANEKLFF. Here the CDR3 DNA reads TGTGCCAGCAGCTTCGCTGGAGCTAATGAAAAACTGTTTTTT. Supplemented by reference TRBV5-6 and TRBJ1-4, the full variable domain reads DAGVTQSPTHLIKTRGQQVTLRCSPKSGHDTVSWYQQALGQGPQFIFQYYEEEERQRGNFPDRFSGHQFPNYSSELNVNALLLGDSALYLCASSFAGANEKLFFGSGTQLSVL.

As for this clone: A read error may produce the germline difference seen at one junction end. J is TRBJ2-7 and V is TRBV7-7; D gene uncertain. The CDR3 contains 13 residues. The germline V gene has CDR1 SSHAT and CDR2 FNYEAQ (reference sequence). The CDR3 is CASSLEPTYEQYF. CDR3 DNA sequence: TGTGCTAGCAGCTTAGAACCGACGTACGAGCAGTACTTC.

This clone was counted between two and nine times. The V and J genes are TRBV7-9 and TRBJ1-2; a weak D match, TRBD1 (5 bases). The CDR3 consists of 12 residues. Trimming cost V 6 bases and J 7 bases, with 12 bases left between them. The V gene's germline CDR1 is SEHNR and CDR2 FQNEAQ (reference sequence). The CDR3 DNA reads TGTGCCAGCAGGGGGGGACTGCTTGGCTACACCTTC. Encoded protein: CASRGGLLGYTF.

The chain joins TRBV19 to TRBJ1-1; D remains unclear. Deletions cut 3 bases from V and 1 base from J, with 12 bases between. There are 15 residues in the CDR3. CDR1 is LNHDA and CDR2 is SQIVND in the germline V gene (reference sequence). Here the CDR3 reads CASSIYVGRNTEAFF. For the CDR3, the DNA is TGTGCCAGTAGTATTTATGTAGGCCGGAACACTGAAGCTTTCTTT. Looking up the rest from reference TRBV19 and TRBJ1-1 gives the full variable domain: DGGITQSPKYLFRKEGQNVTLSCEQNLNHDAMYWYRQDPGQGLRLIYYSQIVNDFQKGDIAEGYSVSREKKESFPLTVTSAQKNPTAFYLCASSIYVGRNTEAFFGQGTRLTVV.

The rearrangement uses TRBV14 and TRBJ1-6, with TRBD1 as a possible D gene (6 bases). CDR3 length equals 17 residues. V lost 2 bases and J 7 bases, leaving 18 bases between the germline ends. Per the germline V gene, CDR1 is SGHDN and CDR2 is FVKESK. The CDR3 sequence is CASSQSPIPGANSPLHF. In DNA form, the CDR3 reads TGTGCCAGCAGCCAATCTCCTATTCCGGGGGCGAATTCACCCCTCCACTTT.

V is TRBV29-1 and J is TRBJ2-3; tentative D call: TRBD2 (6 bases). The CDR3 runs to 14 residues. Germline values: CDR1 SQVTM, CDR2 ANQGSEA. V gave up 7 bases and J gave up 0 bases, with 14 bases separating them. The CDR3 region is CSALPGVSTDTQYF. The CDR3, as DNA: TGCAGCGCCCTCCCGGGGGTAAGCACAGATACGCAGTATTTT.

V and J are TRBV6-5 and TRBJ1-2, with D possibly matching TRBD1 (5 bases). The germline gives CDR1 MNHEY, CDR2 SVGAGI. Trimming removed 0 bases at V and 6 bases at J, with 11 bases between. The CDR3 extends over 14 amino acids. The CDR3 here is CASSYSPGTDGYTF. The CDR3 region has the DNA TGTGCCAGCAGTTACTCGCCGGGGACTGATGGCTACACCTTC.

The CDR3 region is CASSFVASGELFF. The CDR3 nucleotides are TGTGCCAGCAGCTTTGTTGCCTCCGGGGAGCTGTTTTTT. The genes are TRBV7-2 and TRBJ2-2; no definite D call. The CDR3 spans 13 residues. V was shortened by 3 bases and J by 6 bases, with 8 bases between the two germline ends. Germline loops: CDR1 SGHTA, CDR2 FQGNSA.

The CDR3 region is CASSLTGQLYNEQFF. The CDR3 bases are TGCGCCAGCAGCTTGACGGGACAGCTCTACAATGAGCAGTTCTTC. This sequence joins TRBV5-1 and TRBJ2-1, with 7 positions matching TRBD1. The CDR3 contains 15 residues. The germline V gene has CDR1 SGHRS and CDR2 YFSETQ. V shed 1 base and J 3 bases; nucleotides not matched to a gene: 4. Together with reference TRBV5-1 and TRBJ2-1, the CDR3 gives the full variable domain: KAGVTQTPRYLIKTRGQQVTLSCSPISGHRSVSWYQQTPGQGLQFLFEYFSETQRNKGNFPGRFSGRQFSNSRSEMNVSTLELGDSALYLCASSLTGQLYNEQFFGPGTRLTVL.

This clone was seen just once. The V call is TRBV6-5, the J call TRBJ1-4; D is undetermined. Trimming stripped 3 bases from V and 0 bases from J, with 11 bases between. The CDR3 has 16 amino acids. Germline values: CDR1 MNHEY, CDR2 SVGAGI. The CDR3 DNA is TGTGCCAGCAGTTATTCCACAGTTGCAACTAATGAAAAACTGTTTTTT. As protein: CASSYSTVATNEKLFF.

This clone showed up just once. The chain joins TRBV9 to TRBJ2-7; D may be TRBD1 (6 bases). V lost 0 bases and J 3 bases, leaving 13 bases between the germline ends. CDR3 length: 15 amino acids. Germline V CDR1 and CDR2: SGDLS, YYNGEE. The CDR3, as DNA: TGTGCCAGCAGCGTAGCGGCAGGGGCTGTCTACGAGCAGTACTTC. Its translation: CASSVAAGAVYEQYF.

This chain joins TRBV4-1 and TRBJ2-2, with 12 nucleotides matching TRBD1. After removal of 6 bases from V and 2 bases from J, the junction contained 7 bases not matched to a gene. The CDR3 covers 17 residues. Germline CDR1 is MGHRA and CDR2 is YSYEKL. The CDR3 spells CASRGQGAHLNTGELFF. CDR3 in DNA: TGCGCCAGCAGGGGACAGGGGGCTCACCTAAACACCGGGGAGCTGTTTTTT.

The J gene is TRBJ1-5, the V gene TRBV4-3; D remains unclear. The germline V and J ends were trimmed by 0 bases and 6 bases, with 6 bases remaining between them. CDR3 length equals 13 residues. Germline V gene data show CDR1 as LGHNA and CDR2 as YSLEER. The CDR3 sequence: CASSQDTRQPQHF. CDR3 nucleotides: TGCGCCAGCAGCCAAGACACCCGTCAGCCCCAGCATTTT.